This T cell receptor beta chain was identified in a study of shared clonotypes between healthy human individuals. About this clone: As yet, its antigen is unknown.

Deep-level settings were used for running the assay. Here immunoSEQ multiplex PCR was the method, and the copy in TCRdb shows in-frame clones only, minus some. The sample records fewer than 3 million clones, 85% to 95% being singletons. Study results and caveats: Clonotype sharing across a few donors was observed for roughly 5% of naive CD4 clonotypes.

The CDR3 sequence is 18 residues long. CDR1 and CDR2 from the germline V gene are GTSNPN and SVGIG (reference sequence). Trimming took 0 bases from V and 6 from J, leaving 27 bases between them. Donors comprised healthy HIV-negative adults lacking recent acute infections or vaccinations. This receptor was taken from a young man in good health. Some clones in this sample may be carry-over from other donors' samples. Sequences were obtained from naive CD4+ T cells from PBMCs. The subset denotes: CD45RA+ positively selected. V usage is TRBV30 and J usage is TRBJ2-7; D possibly corresponds to TRBD1 (9 bases). As DNA, the CDR3 is TGTGCCTGGAGTGTATACCCCGGGGCGGGGGGACAGGGATTCGAGCAGTACTTC. Its translation is CAWSVYPGAGGQGFEQYF.